These 2 T cell receptor beta chains were sequenced from one sample in a study of blood T cell repertoires in COVID-19. Repertoires were generated with immunoSEQ multiplex PCR, while TCRdb's copy carries only in-frame clones and drops some. The sample lists hundreds of thousands of clones; more than 85% were seen once. Sequencing input: PBMCs or T cells enriched from blood (not recorded which). The receptors here all came from a man aged 35-49 years who had recovered from COVID-19.

The table lists this clone with a count of one. V gene TRBV19 combines with J gene TRBJ2-2; D is ambiguous. Germline CDR1 LNHDA, CDR2 SQIVND (reference sequence). The germline V and J ends were trimmed by 6 bases and 2 bases, with 10 bases remaining between them. The CDR3 is 14 amino acids. The CDR3 here is CASSPLVNTGELFF. The CDR3 DNA is TGTGCCAGTAGCCCACTCGTAAACACCGGGGAGCTGTTTTTT.

The CDR3 bases are TGTGCCAGCAGCTCGCAGACAGGGGGCAATGAGCAGTTCTTC. As protein: CASSSQTGGNEQFF. The genes are TRBV7-9 and TRBJ2-1; 9 bases match TRBD1. Losses at the gene ends were 4 bases for V and 6 bases for J; bases not matched to a gene: 4. The CDR3 consists of 14 residues. Germline V lookup: CDR1 SEHNR, CDR2 FQNEAQ (reference sequence).